This T cell receptor (beta chain) was captured by sequencing in a study of OX40 agonist ivuxolimab in advanced cancers. Study as a whole: A partial response was reached by three patients: one with hepatocellular carcinoma and two with cutaneous melanoma.

The table came from immunoSEQ multiplex PCR; TCRdb's copy has only in-frame clones and leaves some out. The profile covers about 41,000 clones, with 80% appearing a single time and roughly 4.1% taken by the ten largest. Sequencing was performed on CD4+ or CD8+ T cells sorted from blood, taken in a trial of the OX40 agonist ivuxolimab. This clonotype originated in an adult with an advanced solid tumor such as melanoma, head and neck, liver or kidney cancer.

DNA of the CDR3: TGCGCCAGCAGCCAGGGACTGTACAATGAGCAGTTCTTC. Its protein product is CASSQGLYNEQFF. The J gene is TRBJ2-1, the V gene TRBV4-3, with D possibly TRBD2 on 6 matching bases. The CDR3 runs to 13 residues. Germline CDR1 reads LGHNA; CDR2 reads YSLEER. Trimming removed 3 bases from V and 4 bases from J, with 7 bases in between.